The clone carrying this TCR beta chain was picked up a small number of times. No antigen is known for it. The data originate from a study of cytomegalovirus exposure and HLA in healthy donors. Study context: As released early, the data held 80 million to 90 million unique TCRs from HLA-typed donors. General study findings and limits: Later analysis reportedly placed an Asian-associated ancestry cluster below the roughly 630-donor mean in N-insertions. TCR beta sequences reportedly predicted most subjects' HLA-A and HLA-B alleles accurately. The investigators catalogued 150 or so TCR beta chains as cytomegalovirus-associated.

The PCR used 60 Vbeta and 13 Jbeta primers. The data were produced by immunoSEQ multiplex PCR, yet TCRdb's version contains in-frame clones alone and is incomplete. Of about 120,000 clones listed, 78% are singletons. The CDR3 is 14 residues long. Germline-derived CDR1 and CDR2 are LNHDA and SQIVND (reference sequence). Trimming left V 4 bases short and J 5 bases short, with 14 bases between. The source of this sequence is a woman under 40 in good health and CMV-seropositive. Sequences were obtained from PBMCs. This chain connects TRBV19 to TRBJ2-5; D is possibly TRBD2 (6 bases). The CDR3 DNA reads TGTGCCAGTAGTAAAGTCGGCGGGGCGGAGACCCAGTACTTC. Its translation is CASSKVGGAETQYF. The full variable domain, in which reference TRBV19 and TRBJ2-5 provide the parts outside the CDR3, is DGGITQSPKYLFRKEGQNVTLSCEQNLNHDAMYWYRQDPGQGLRLIYYSQIVNDFQKGDIAEGYSVSREKKESFPLTVTSAQKNPTAFYLCASSKVGGAETQYFGPGTRLLVL.